The 29 T cell receptor beta chains listed next were all sequenced from one sample in a study of blood T cell repertoires in COVID-19. The method was immunoSEQ multiplex PCR; TCRdb's version includes in-frame clones alone and lacks a portion of them. Among around 160,000 clones, around 89% were seen once, and the ten largest hold 1.2%. The sequenced material came from PBMCs or T cells enriched from blood (not recorded which). These receptors originate from a woman in her 30s with acute COVID-19.

The chain couples TRBV4-3 to TRBJ2-2; TRBD2 agrees at 7 bases. The CDR3 is made up of 16 amino acids. Germline V gene data show CDR1 as LGHNA and CDR2 as YSLEER. Trimming cost V 0 bases and J 0 bases; bases outside gene matches: 1. The CDR3 spells CASSQDAGANTGELFF. In DNA form, the CDR3 reads TGCGCCAGCAGCCAAGATGCGGGAGCGAACACCGGGGAGCTGTTTTTT.

The CDR3 coding sequence is TGTGCCAGCAGTTTATTTCGACAGGTGCGAGGAGAGACCCAGTACTTC. Protein sequence: CASSLFRQVRGETQYF. The chain uses TRBV28 and TRBJ2-5, with D maybe TRBD1 (6 bases). Germline V gene lookup returns CDR1 MDHEN and CDR2 SYDVKM. V gave up 1 base and J gave up 4 bases, with 16 bases separating them. This CDR3 has 16 amino acids.

The chain joins TRBV30 to TRBJ2-7; 8 bases match TRBD2. Unmatched junction bases numbered 5, after V lost 2 bases and J lost 2 bases. CDR1 and CDR2 from the germline V gene are GTSNPN and SVGIG (reference sequence). The CDR3 runs 14 residues. The CDR3 coding sequence is TGTGCCTGGAGTCTAACTAGCGGAGCCTACGAGCAGTACTTC. Translated: CAWSLTSGAYEQYF.

The genes are TRBV7-9 and TRBJ1-1, with TRBD1 as a possible D gene (5 bases). Between the trimmed V and J ends, which lost 1 base and 6 bases, there was a span of 9 bases. Germline V CDR1 and CDR2: SEHNR, FQNEAQ (reference sequence). This CDR3 has 13 residues. Written as DNA, the CDR3 is TGTGCCAGCAGCTTAGGGGGCATGGCTGAAGCTTTCTTT. As protein: CASSLGGMAEAFF.

The V gene is TRBV5-1, the J gene TRBJ2-6; TRBD1 matches 10 bases. The trim removed 7 bases at V and 2 bases at J, leaving 3 bases unmatched. Germline V gives CDR1 SGHRS, CDR2 YFSETQ. The CDR3 is 15 amino acids. In nucleotides, the CDR3 is TGCGCCAGCGGGACAGGGGAAACTGGGGCCAACGTCCTGACTTTC. Protein: CASGTGETGANVLTF.

This clone appeared a single time. The chain joins TRBV9 to TRBJ2-3; D uncertain. Trimming removed 3 bases from V and 0 bases from J, with 11 bases in between. The germline CDR1 and CDR2 sequences are SGDLS and YYNGEE. CDR3 size: 15 residues. The chain's CDR3 is CASSASPLSTDTQYF. CDR3 nucleotides: TGTGCCAGCAGCGCGAGCCCCCTTAGCACAGATACGCAGTATTTT.

The rearrangement uses TRBV28 and TRBJ2-2; tentatively, D is TRBD1 (5 bases). The germline V and J ends were trimmed by 2 bases and 7 bases, with 14 bases remaining between them. CDR3 length equals 15 residues. Germline values: CDR1 MDHEN, CDR2 SYDVKM. The CDR3 reads CASSLLGAQGGELFF. The CDR3 bases are TGTGCCAGCAGTTTACTCGGAGCTCAGGGCGGGGAGCTGTTTTTT.

The V gene is TRBV19, the J gene TRBJ1-5, with a possible D match to TRBD1 (5 bases). Germline-derived CDR1 and CDR2 are LNHDA and SQIVND (reference sequence). Trimming left V 5 bases short and J 3 bases short, with 11 bases between. The CDR3 has 14 residues. As DNA, the CDR3 is TGTGCCAGTAGTGCCCAGGGATTCAATCAGCCCCAGCATTTT. Protein product: CASSAQGFNQPQHF.

V is TRBV28 and J is TRBJ2-7; TRBD1 aligns across 8 bases. The CDR3 is made up of 14 amino acids. The V gene end was trimmed by 1 base and the J gene end by 12 bases; junction bases not matched to a gene: 11. The germline V gene encodes CDR1 MDHEN and CDR2 SYDVKM. The chain's CDR3 is CASSLSGTGYGRYF. In DNA, the CDR3 is TGTGCCAGCAGTTTATCAGGGACAGGCTACGGGCGGTACTTC.

This rearrangement joins TRBV5-5 to TRBJ2-7; D unclear. This CDR3 comprises 15 residues. The ends were cut back, 0 bases at V and 2 bases at J, with 12 bases in the middle. Germline V gene data show CDR1 as SGHKS and CDR2 as YYEKEE (reference sequence). As DNA, the CDR3 is TGTGCCAGCAGCTTGGAGTCTCGCGTTACCTACGAGCAGTACTTC. It translates to CASSLESRVTYEQYF.

This chain uses TRBV9 with TRBJ2-1; the match to TRBD2 covers 14 bases. This CDR3 comprises 17 residues. With V trimmed by 2 bases and J by 2 bases, 3 bases remained unmatched. In germline, CDR1 is SGDLS, CDR2 YYNGEE. CDR3 nucleotides: TGTGCCAGCAGCGTTTGGACTAGCGGGAGGACCTACAATGAGCAGTTCTTC. It translates to CASSVWTSGRTYNEQFF.

The chain links TRBV24-1 to TRBJ2-6, with D possibly being TRBD2 (6 bases). There are 16 residues in the CDR3. CDR1 is KGHDR, CDR2 SFDVKD, per germline. V was pared by 3 bases and J by 0 bases, with 8 bases between. Here the CDR3 DNA reads TGTGCCACCAGTGATCCCGGGGGCTCTGGGGCCAACGTCCTGACTTTC. This codes for CATSDPGGSGANVLTF.

The chain combines TRBV11-1 with TRBJ2-7; 9 bases line up with TRBD1. Trimming cost V 4 bases and J 3 bases; bases outside gene matches: 7. This CDR3 has 15 amino acids. From germline, CDR1 is SGHAT and CDR2 FQDESV (reference sequence). The CDR3 loop is CASSSRQGVDYEQYF. The CDR3 DNA reads TGTGCCAGCAGCTCTAGACAGGGGGTTGACTACGAGCAGTACTTC.

The chain carries TRBV6-2 or TRBV6-3 and TRBJ2-1; 7 nucleotides align to TRBD2. CDR3 length: 16 amino acids. CDR1 and CDR2 from the germline V gene are MNHEY and SVGEGT. With 4 bases clipped from V and 4 bases from J, the junction kept 10 bases outside the gene matches. The CDR3 sequence is CASSSGGRGYYNEQFF. Written as DNA, the CDR3 is TGTGCCAGCAGTTCGGGCGGGAGAGGCTATTACAATGAGCAGTTCTTC.

This rearrangement joins TRBV28 to TRBJ2-7; perhaps TRBD1 as D (5 bases). V was pared by 4 bases and J by 2 bases, with 18 bases between. The CDR3 loop spans 16 amino acids. From germline, CDR1 is MDHEN and CDR2 SYDVKM. CDR3 in DNA: TGTGCCAGCAGTTCTCCTTTTGACAGCGAGGCCTACGAGCAGTACTTC. This sequence encodes CASSSPFDSEAYEQYF.

CDR3 nucleotides: TGTGCCAGTAGTGCCATCTCTGGGGCAGTCCAGGATTCTGAAAAACTGTTTTTT. Translating gives CASSAISGAVQDSEKLFF. V usage is TRBV19 and J usage is TRBJ1-4, with D possibly matching TRBD1 (5 bases). V was cut by 5 bases and J by 7 bases, with 26 bases left in between. The CDR3 has 18 amino acids. Germline lookup yields CDR1 LNHDA and CDR2 SQIVND (reference sequence).

The rearrangement uses TRBV11-2 and TRBJ1-3; a possible D gene is TRBD1 (5 bases). With 5 bases removed from V and 0 bases from J, the gap between germline ends came to 17 bases. Per the germline V gene, CDR1 is SGHAT and CDR2 is FQNNGV. This CDR3 has 17 amino acids. For the CDR3, the DNA is TGTGCCAGCAGCCGTGGGGGGAGACGGTACTCTGGAAACACCATATATTTT. Protein: CASSRGGRRYSGNTIYF.

CDR3 amino acids: CASSIGRDPNTEAFF. The CDR3 DNA sequence: TGTGCCAGTAGTATTGGGAGGGACCCGAACACTGAAGCTTTCTTT. The chain employs TRBV19 and TRBJ1-1; D possibly corresponds to TRBD1 (5 bases). The CDR3 contains 15 residues. V shed 3 bases and J shed 1 base, with 12 bases lying between them. The germline gives CDR1 LNHDA, CDR2 SQIVND (reference sequence).

The chain couples TRBV28 to TRBJ2-3; 11 bases fit TRBD2. The CDR3 sequence is 15 residues long. Germline V gene sequence: CDR1 MDHEN, CDR2 SYDVKM. Trimming removed 5 bases from V and 5 bases from J; junction bases left unmatched: 6. The CDR3 loop reads CASSLSGRAIDTQYF. CDR3 sequence (DNA): TGTGCCAGCAGTCTTAGCGGGAGGGCCATAGATACGCAGTATTTT.

This chain connects TRBV4-3 to TRBJ1-1; a possible D gene is TRBD1 (6 bases). There are 15 residues in the CDR3. Germline values: CDR1 LGHNA, CDR2 YSLEER. V lost 1 base, J lost 3 bases, and 12 bases lay in between. The CDR3 region is CASSQGTGKYTEAFF. The CDR3 DNA reads as TGCGCCAGCAGCCAAGGCACAGGGAAATACACTGAAGCTTTCTTT.

With respect to this clone: Sequence at one end of the junction differs from germline and may be a read error. The rearrangement links TRBV27 to TRBJ1-1; D may be TRBD1 (5 bases). This CDR3 comprises 13 residues. Germline CDR1 MNHEY, CDR2 SMNVEV (reference sequence). The CDR3 region is CASSSSPGLGASF. The CDR3 nucleotides read TGTGCCAGCAGTTCTTCCCCCGGACTAGGGGCTTCTTTT.

CDR3 nucleotides: TGTGCCAGCAGCGCCCCAGCGGGAGTGGTCACAGATACGCAGTATTTT. Translating gives CASSAPAGVVTDTQYF. The chain has TRBV7-2 and TRBJ2-3; 8 nucleotides match TRBD2. Per the germline V gene, CDR1 is SGHTA and CDR2 is FQGNSA. J was trimmed by 2 bases and V by 5 bases; bases with no gene match: 9. The CDR3 totals 16 residues.

The table lists this clone with a few counts. V gene TRBV5-1 combines with J gene TRBJ1-1; no clear D. The ends were cut back, 7 bases at V and 4 bases at J, with 14 bases in the middle. Germline V CDR1 and CDR2: SGHRS, YFSETQ. The CDR3 totals 13 residues. The CDR3 region is CASARGDGTEAFF. CDR3 DNA: TGCGCCAGCGCCCGGGGTGACGGCACTGAAGCTTTCTTT.

V and J are TRBV7-9 and TRBJ2-1; TRBD2 agrees at 15 bases. Germline-derived CDR1 and CDR2 are SEHNR and FQNEAQ (reference sequence). This CDR3 comprises 15 residues. Trimming took 4 bases from V and 7 from J; bases not matched to a gene: 2. DNA of the CDR3: TGTGCCAGCAGCTGGGGACTAGCGGGAGGTAATGAGCAGTTCTTC. Translating it yields CASSWGLAGGNEQFF.

Concerning this clone: A clone one base away is much larger, so this may be a read error. Other DNA sequences in this sample translate to the same CDR3. The genes are TRBV18 and TRBJ1-1; perhaps TRBD1 as D (5 bases). Germline-derived CDR1 and CDR2 are KGHSH and LQKENI. The CDR3 length is 13 residues. Trimming cost V 3 bases and J 1 base, with 6 bases left between them. The DNA of the CDR3 is TGTGCCAGCTCACCCCAGGGGAACACTGAAGCTTTCTTT. This translates into CASSPQGNTEAFF.

The chain couples TRBV7-6 to TRBJ2-4; tentatively, D is TRBD2 (5 bases). The CDR3 has 16 amino acids. V gave up 5 bases and J gave up 0 bases, with 14 bases separating them. Germline V gene data show CDR1 as SGHVS and CDR2 as FNYEAQ. The CDR3 is CASSPSPEVAKNIQYF. CDR3 coding DNA: TGTGCCAGCAGCCCCTCCCCGGAGGTAGCCAAAAACATTCAGTACTTC.

The gene calls are TRBV5-6 and TRBJ2-5, with TRBD2 matching over 11 bases. Germline V gene lookup returns CDR1 SGHDT and CDR2 YYEEEE. The CDR3 covers 19 residues. Trimming at V came to 2 bases and at J to 0 bases, leaving 12 bases not matched to a gene. CDR3 sequence reads: CASSLFGTSGSAYQETQYF. In nucleotides, the CDR3 is TGTGCCAGCAGCTTATTTGGGACTAGCGGTTCGGCGTACCAAGAGACCCAGTACTTC.

The CDR3 DNA reads TGTGCCAGCAGTTCAGGGAGTGGGGGCAATTCACCCCTCCACTTT. It translates to CASSSGSGGNSPLHF. The chain combines TRBV28 with TRBJ1-6, with D perhaps TRBD1 (6 bases). Trimming took off 4 bases at V and 7 bases at J, with 14 bases between the two ends. Germline V lookup: CDR1 MDHEN, CDR2 SYDVKM. This CDR3 is 15 amino acids long.

The chain combines TRBV27 with TRBJ1-6; 9 bases are a match to TRBD1. This CDR3 contains 19 residues. V was clipped by 4 bases and J by 8 bases; unmatched bases: 18. The germline V gene has CDR1 MNHEY and CDR2 SMNVEV (reference sequence). The CDR3 protein is CASSSPGTGSPYIDSPLHF. As DNA, the CDR3 is TGTGCCAGCAGTTCCCCCGGGACAGGGTCTCCCTATATTGATTCACCCCTCCACTTT.